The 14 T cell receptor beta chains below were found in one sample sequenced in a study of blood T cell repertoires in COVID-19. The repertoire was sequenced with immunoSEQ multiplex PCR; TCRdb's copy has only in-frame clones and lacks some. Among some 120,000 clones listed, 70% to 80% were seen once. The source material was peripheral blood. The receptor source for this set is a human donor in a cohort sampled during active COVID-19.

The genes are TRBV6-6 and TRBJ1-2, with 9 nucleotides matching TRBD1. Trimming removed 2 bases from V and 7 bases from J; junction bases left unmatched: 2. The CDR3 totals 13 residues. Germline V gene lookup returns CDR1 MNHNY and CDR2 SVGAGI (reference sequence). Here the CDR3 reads CASSYRTGVGYTF. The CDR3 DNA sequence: TGTGCCAGCAGTTACCGGACAGGGGTTGGCTACACCTTC.

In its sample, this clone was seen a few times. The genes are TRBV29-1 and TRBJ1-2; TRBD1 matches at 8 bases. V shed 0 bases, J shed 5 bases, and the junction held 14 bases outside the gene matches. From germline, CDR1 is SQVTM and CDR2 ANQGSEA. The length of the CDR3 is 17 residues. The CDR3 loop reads CSVEDLPSGQESYGYTF. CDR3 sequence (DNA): TGCAGCGTTGAAGACCTCCCCTCGGGACAGGAAAGTTATGGCTACACCTTC. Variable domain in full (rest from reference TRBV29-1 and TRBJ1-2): SAVISQKPSRDICQRGTSLTIQCQVDSQVTMMFWYRQQPGQSLTLIATANQGSEATYESGFVIDKFPISRPNLTFSTLTVSNMSPEDSSIYLCSVEDLPSGQESYGYTFGSGTRLTVV.

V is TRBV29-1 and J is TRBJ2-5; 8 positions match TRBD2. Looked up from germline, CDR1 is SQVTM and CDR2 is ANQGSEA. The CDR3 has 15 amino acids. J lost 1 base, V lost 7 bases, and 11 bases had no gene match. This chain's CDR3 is CSGGLARGSQETQYF. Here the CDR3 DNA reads TGCAGCGGTGGACTAGCACGGGGCTCCCAAGAGACCCAGTACTTC.

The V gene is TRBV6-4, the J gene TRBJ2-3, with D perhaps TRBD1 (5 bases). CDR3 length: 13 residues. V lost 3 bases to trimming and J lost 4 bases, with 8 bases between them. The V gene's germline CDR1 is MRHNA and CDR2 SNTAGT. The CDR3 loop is CASSEQGSDTQYF. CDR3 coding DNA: TGTGCCAGCAGTGAGCAGGGATCAGATACGCAGTATTTT.

CDR3 in DNA: TGTGCCAGTAGGGCCGGGGGGACCAATCAGCCCCAGCATTTT. Translation: CASRAGGTNQPQHF. The gene calls are TRBV19 and TRBJ1-5; tentatively, D is TRBD1 (5 bases). The germline V gene encodes CDR1 LNHDA and CDR2 SQIVND (reference sequence). Trimming removed 6 bases from V and 3 bases from J, with 12 bases in between. The CDR3 is 14 amino acids.

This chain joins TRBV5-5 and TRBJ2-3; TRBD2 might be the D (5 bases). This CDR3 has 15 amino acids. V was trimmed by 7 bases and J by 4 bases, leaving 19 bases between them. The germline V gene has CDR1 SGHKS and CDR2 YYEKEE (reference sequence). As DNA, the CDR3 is TGTGCCAGCTACTCTTACACCGCGAGGGCAGATACGCAGTATTTT. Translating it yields CASYSYTARADTQYF.

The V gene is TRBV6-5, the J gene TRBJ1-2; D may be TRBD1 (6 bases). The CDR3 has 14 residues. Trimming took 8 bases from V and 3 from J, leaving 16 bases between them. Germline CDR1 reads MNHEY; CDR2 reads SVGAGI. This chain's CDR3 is CASALGGRDYGYTF. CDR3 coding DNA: TGTGCCAGCGCATTGGGGGGGCGCGACTATGGCTACACCTTC.

In nucleotides, the CDR3 is TGTGCCAGCAGCCAGCCCCAGACAGAGAACACTGAAGCTTTCTTT. This gives the protein CASSQPQTENTEAFF. The chain uses TRBV4-2 and TRBJ1-1, with D tentatively TRBD1 (5 bases). V lost 3 bases and J 1 base, leaving 12 bases between the germline ends. There are 15 residues in the CDR3. CDR1 is LGHNA, CDR2 YNFKEQ, per germline.

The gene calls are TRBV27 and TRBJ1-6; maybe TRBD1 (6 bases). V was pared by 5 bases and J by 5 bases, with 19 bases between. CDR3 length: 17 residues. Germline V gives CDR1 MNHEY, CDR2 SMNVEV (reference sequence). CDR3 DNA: TGTGCCAGCAGTAGAGAACAGGGTGTAACCCATAATTCACCCCTCCACTTT. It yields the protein CASSREQGVTHNSPLHF.

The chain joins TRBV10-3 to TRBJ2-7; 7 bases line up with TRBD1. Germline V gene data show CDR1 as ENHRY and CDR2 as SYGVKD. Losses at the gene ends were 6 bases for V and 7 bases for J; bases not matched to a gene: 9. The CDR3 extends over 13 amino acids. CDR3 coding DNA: TGTGCCATCAGGGAACCGGACAGGAGGGAGCAGTACTTC. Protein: CAIREPDRREQYF.

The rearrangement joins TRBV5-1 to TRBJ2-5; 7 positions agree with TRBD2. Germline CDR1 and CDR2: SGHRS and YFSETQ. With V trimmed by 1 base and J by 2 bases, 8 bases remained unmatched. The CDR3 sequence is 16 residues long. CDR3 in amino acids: CASSLFRGGSQETQYF. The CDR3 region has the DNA TGCGCCAGCAGCTTGTTCCGCGGGGGTTCACAAGAGACCCAGTACTTC.

CDR3: CATGQGDYGYTF. The CDR3 DNA reads TGTGCCACAGGGCAGGGCGACTATGGCTACACCTTC. The chain is built from TRBV28 and TRBJ1-2, with TRBD1 as a possible D gene (5 bases). The CDR3 consists of 12 residues. In germline, CDR1 is MDHEN, CDR2 SYDVKM. Trimming took 10 bases from V and 3 from J, leaving 12 bases between them.

CDR3 in amino acids: CASFSGGAGPLGSYNEQFF. The CDR3 nucleotides are TGTGCCAGCTTTAGCGGGGGGGCCGGACCCCTTGGCTCCTACAATGAGCAGTTCTTC. The chain employs TRBV28 and TRBJ2-1; the match to TRBD2 covers 11 bases. The germline V gene encodes CDR1 MDHEN and CDR2 SYDVKM. The CDR3 has 19 amino acids. The J segment lost 0 bases and the V segment lost 8 bases, leaving 15 bases of the junction unmatched.

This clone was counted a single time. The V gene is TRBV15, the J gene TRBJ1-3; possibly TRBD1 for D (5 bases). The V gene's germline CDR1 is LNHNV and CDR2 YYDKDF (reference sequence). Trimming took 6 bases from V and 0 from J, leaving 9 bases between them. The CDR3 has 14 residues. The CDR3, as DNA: TGTGCCACCAGGGGGCCTTTCTCTGGAAACACCATATATTTT. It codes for CATRGPFSGNTIYF.